Described below is a single T cell receptor (beta chain) sequence and its context. Its antigen is unidentified. Since a much larger clone is just one base distant, this may be a read error. Genomic DNA constituted the template upon which TCR beta VDJ and CDR3 profiling was performed. TCRdb re-called the reads through MiXCR, storing one row per CDR3 protein. The data hold about 110,000 distinct CDR3 sequences, with approximately 48% observed a single time. This entry is derived from a study of CD8+CD57+ T cells in acquired aplastic anemia. Across the study: Sorted CD4+ and CD8+ cells gave an average of roughly 3.5 ug of DNA.

This CDR3 spans 14 amino acids. Germline CDR1 reads LGHNA; CDR2 reads YSLEER. Study results and caveats: Patients were compared with controls for CD8+ Simpson's diversity, and no significant difference emerged. Researchers report that fewer than 35 CD8+ CDR3 sequences appeared in both patients and controls.

The specimen sequenced was sorted CD4+, CD8+, or CD8+CD57+ T cells (not recorded which) from PBMCs. The sequence derives from a human donor in good health, serving as a control. The V call is TRBV4-3, the J call TRBJ1-1, with D perhaps TRBD1 (6 bases). The CDR3 DNA is TGCGCCAGCAGCCAAGAGGGGGCAGGAACTGAAGCTTCCTTT. It encodes CASSQEGAGTEASF.